This TCR beta chain is drawn from a study of cytomegalovirus exposure and HLA in healthy donors. This PCR relied on a set of 60 Vbeta primers and 13 Jbeta primers. Method: immunoSEQ multiplex PCR; TCRdb's copy keeps in-frame clones and lacks some. Among about 110,000 clones listed, approximately 80% were seen once. Study conclusions and caveats: Data from an earlier analysis indicated that most TCR beta V segments were productive either about 90% or about 30% of the time.

CDR3 length: 17 amino acids. As for this clone: Its target is unknown.

The chain joins TRBV21-1 to TRBJ2-3; TRBD1 is the table's D call and was not checked against the DNA. TRBV21-1 is tagged as a pseudogene. This receptor was taken from a male donor in good health and CMV-seronegative. The specimen was PBMCs. The CDR3 reads CASSLTPDRGLRDTQYF. Here the CDR3 DNA reads TGTGCCAGCAGCCTAACCCCGGACAGGGGACTTCGGGATACGCAGTATTTT.